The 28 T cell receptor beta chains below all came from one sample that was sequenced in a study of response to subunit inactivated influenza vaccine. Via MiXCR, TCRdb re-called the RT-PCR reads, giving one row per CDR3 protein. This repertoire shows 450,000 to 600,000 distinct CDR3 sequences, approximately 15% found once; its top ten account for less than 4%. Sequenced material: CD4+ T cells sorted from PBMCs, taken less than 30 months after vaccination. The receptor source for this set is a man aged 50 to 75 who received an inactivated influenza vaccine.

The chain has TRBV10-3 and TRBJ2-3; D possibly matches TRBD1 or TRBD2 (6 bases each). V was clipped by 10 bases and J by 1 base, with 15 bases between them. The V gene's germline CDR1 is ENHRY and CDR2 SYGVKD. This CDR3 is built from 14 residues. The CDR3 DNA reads TGTGCCAGTAGGGGGGACTCCGGCACAGATACGCAGTATTTT. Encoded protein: CASRGDSGTDTQYF.

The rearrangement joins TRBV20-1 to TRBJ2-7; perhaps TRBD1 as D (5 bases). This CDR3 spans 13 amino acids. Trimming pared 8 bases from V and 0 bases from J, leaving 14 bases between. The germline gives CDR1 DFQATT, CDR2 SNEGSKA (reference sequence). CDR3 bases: TGCAGTCCTATGGGGCAGAACTCCTACGAGCAGTACTTC. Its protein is CSPMGQNSYEQYF.

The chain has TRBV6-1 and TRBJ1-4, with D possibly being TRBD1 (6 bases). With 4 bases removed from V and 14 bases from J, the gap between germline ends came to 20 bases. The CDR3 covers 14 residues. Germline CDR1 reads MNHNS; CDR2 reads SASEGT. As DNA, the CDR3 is TGTGCCAGCAGTGCGGGACATCTAATCGCAAACCTGTTTTTT. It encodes CASSAGHLIANLFF.

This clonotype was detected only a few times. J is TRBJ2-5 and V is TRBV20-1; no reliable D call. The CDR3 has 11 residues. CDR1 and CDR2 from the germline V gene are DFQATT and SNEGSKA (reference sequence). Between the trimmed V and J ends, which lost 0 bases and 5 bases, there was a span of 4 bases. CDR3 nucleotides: TGCAGTGCTAGAGATTGGGAGACCCAGTACTTC. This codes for CSARDWETQYF.

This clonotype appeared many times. CDR3 residues: CASSLAQNQPQHF. The CDR3 DNA is TGCGCCAGCAGCTTGGCCCAAAATCAGCCCCAGCATTTT. V and J are TRBV5-1 and TRBJ1-5, with D unclear. V was cut by 0 bases and J by 4 bases, with 5 bases left in between. Germline CDR1 SGHRS, CDR2 YFSETQ. The CDR3 runs 13 residues.

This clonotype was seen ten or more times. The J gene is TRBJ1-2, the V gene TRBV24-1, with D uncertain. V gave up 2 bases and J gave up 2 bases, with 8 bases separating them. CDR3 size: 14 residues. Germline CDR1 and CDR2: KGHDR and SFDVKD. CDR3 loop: CATSDWTGNYGYTF. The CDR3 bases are TGTGCCACCAGTGATTGGACGGGAAACTATGGCTACACCTTC.

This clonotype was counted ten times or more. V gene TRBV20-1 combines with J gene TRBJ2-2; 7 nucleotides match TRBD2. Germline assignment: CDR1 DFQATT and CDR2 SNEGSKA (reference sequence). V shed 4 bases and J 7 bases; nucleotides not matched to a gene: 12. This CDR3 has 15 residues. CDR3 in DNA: TGCAGTGCTACCGTGAACAGCGGGGCTGGCGGGGAGCTGTTTTTT. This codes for CSATVNSGAGGELFF.

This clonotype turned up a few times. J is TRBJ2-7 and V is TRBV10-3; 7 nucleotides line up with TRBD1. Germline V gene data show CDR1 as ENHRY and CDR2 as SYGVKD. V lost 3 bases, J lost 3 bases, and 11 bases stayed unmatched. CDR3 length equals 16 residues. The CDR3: CAISDHRGSSFYEQYF. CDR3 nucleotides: TGTGCCATCAGTGACCACAGGGGAAGCTCTTTCTACGAGCAGTACTTC.

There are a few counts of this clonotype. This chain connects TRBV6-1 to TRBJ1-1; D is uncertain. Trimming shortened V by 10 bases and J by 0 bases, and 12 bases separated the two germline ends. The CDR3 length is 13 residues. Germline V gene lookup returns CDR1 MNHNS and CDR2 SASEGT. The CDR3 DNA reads TGTGCCACCTCCGAAGGCGTGAACACTGAAGCTTTCTTT. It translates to CATSEGVNTEAFF.

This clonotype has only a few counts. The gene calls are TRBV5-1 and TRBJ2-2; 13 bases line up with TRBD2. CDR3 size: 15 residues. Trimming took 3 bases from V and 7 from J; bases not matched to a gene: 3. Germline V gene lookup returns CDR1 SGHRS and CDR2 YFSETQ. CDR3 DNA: TGCGCCAGCAGCTGGACTAGCGGGAGTAGCGGGGAGCTGTTTTTT. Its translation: CASSWTSGSSGELFF.

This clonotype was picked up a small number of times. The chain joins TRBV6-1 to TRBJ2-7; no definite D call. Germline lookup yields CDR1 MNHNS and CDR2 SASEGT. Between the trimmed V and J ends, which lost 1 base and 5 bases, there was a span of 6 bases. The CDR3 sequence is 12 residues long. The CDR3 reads CASSEGRDEQYF. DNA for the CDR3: TGTGCCAGCAGTGAAGGGCGAGACGAGCAGTACTTC.

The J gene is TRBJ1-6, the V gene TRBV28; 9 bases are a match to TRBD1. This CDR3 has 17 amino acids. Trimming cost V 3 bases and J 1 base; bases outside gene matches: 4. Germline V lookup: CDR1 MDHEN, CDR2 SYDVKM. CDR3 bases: TGTGCCAGCAGTTTTTCAGGACAGGGGTCCTATAATTCACCCCTCCACTTT. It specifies CASSFSGQGSYNSPLHF. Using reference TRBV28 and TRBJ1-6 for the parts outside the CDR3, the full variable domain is DVKVTQSSRYLVKRTGEKVFLECVQDMDHENMFWYRQDPGLGLRLIYFSYDVKMKEKGDIPEGYSVSREKKERFSLILESASTNQTSMYLCASSFSGQGSYNSPLHFGNGTRLTVT.

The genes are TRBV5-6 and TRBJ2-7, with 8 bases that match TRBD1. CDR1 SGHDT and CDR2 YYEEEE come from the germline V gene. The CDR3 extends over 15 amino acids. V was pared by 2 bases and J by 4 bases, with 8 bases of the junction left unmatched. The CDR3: CASSLYRDRPYEQYF. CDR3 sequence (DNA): TGTGCCAGCAGCTTATACAGGGACAGGCCATACGAGCAGTACTTC. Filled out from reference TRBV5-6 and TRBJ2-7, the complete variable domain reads DAGVTQSPTHLIKTRGQQVTLRCSPKSGHDTVSWYQQALGQGPQFIFQYYEEEERQRGNFPDRFSGHQFPNYSSELNVNALLLGDSALYLCASSLYRDRPYEQYFGPGTRLTVT.

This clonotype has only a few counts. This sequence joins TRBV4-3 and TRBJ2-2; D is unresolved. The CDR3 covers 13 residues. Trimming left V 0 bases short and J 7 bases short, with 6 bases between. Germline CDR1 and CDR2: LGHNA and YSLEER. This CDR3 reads CASSQDMFGELFF. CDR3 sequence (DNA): TGCGCCAGCAGCCAAGACATGTTCGGGGAGCTGTTTTTT.

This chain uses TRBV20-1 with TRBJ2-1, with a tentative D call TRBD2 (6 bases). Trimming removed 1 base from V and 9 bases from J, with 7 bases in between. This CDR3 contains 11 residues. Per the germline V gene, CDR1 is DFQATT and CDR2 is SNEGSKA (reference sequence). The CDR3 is CSARAGAEQFF. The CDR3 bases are TGCAGTGCTAGAGCGGGAGCTGAGCAGTTCTTC.

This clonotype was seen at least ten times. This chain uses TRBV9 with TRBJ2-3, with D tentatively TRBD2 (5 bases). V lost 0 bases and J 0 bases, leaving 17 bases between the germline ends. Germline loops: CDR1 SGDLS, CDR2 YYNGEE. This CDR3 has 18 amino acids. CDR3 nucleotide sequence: TGTGCCAGCAGCGTAGCTGGGAGCCGCTCGTACAGCACAGATACGCAGTATTTT. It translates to CASSVAGSRSYSTDTQYF.

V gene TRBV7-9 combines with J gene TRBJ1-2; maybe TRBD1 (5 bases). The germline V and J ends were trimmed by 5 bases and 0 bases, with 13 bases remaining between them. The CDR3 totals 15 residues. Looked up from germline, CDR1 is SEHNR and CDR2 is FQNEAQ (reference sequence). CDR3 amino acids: CASSEQDSANYGYTF. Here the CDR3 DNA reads TGTGCCAGCAGCGAGCAAGACAGCGCTAACTATGGCTACACCTTC.

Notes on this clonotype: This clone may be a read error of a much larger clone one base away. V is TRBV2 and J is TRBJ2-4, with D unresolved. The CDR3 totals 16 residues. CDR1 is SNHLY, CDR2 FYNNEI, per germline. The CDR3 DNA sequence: TGTGCCAGCAGTGAAGCATCCGGTTCCCTCAAAGACATTCAGTACTTC. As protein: CASSEASGSLKDIQYF.

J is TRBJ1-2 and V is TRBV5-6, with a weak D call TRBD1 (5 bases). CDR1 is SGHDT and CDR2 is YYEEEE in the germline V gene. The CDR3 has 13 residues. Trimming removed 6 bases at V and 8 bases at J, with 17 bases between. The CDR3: CASILRGAEGYTF. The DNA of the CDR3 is TGTGCCAGCATCCTTCGTGGGGCCGAAGGCTACACCTTC.

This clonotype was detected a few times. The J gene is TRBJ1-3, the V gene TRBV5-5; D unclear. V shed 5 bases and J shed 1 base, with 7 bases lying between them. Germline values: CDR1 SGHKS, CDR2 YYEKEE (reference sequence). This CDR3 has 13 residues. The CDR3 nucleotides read TGTGCCAGCAGGACATCTTCTGGAAACACCATATATTTT. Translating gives CASRTSSGNTIYF.

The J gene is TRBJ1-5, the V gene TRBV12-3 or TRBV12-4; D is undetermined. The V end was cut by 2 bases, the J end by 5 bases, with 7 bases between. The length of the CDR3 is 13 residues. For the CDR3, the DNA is TGTGCCAGCAGTTTACTGGAAGATCAGCCCCAGCATTTT. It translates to CASSLLEDQPQHF.

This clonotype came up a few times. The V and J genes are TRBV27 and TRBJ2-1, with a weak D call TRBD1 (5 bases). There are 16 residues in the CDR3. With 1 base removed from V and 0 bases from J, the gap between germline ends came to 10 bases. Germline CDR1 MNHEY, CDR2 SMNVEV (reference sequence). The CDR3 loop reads CASSLWGQGSYNEQFF. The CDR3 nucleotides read TGTGCCAGCAGTTTATGGGGCCAGGGCTCCTACAATGAGCAGTTCTTC.

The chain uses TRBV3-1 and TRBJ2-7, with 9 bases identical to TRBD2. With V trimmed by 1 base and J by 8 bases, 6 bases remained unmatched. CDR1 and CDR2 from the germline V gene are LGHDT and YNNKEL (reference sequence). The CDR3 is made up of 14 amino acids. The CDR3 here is CASSQGSGSFKQYF. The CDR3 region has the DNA TGTGCCAGCAGCCAAGGTAGCGGGAGTTTCAAGCAGTACTTC.

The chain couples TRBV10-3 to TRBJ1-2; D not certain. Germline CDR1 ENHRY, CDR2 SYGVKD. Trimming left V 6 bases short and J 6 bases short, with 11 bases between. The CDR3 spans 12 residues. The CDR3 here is CAISKHLDGYTF. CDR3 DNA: TGTGCCATCAGCAAACATCTTGATGGCTACACCTTC.

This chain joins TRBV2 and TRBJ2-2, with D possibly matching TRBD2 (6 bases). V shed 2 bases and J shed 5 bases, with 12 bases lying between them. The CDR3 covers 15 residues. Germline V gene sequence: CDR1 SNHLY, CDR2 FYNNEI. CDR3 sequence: CASSESEGGTGELFF. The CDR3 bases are TGTGCCAGCAGTGAATCAGAGGGAGGAACCGGGGAGCTGTTTTTT.

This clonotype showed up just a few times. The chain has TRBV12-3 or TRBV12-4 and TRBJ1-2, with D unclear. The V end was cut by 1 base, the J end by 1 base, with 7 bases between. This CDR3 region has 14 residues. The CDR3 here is CASSLVEDNYGYTF. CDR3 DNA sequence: TGTGCCAGCAGTTTAGTCGAGGATAACTATGGCTACACCTTC.

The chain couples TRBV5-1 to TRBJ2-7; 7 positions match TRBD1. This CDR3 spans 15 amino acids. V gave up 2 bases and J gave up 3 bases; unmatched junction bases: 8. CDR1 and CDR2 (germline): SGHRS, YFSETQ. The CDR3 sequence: CASSLPRQGDYEQYF. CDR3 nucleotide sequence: TGCGCCAGCAGCTTACCCAGACAGGGCGACTACGAGCAGTACTTC.

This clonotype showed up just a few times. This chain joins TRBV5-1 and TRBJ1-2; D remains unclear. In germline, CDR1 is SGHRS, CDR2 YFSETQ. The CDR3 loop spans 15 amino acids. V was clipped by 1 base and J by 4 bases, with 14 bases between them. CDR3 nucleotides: TGCGCCAGCAGCTTGTGGCAGGAAAGGGCCTATGGCTACACCTTC. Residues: CASSLWQERAYGYTF.